This T cell receptor (beta chain) was identified during a study of post-analysis software for immune sequencing data. Study-wide results and caveats: TRBV5-6, TRBV5-1 and TRBV20-1 belonged to a set of roughly five TRBV segments that were more frequent in patients than controls.

The CDR3 loop spans 17 amino acids. CDR1 is MNHNY, CDR2 SVGAGI, per germline (reference sequence). With V trimmed by 4 bases and J by 2 bases, 12 bases remained unmatched. In regard to this clonotype: Its antigen remains unidentified.

Each TCR beta cDNA library carried unique molecular identifiers. In TCRdb, the PCR reads were re-called with MiXCR into one record per CDR3 protein. The sample comprises a few hundred thousand distinct CDR3 sequences, roughly 30% of which are singletons, and around 15% rests with the top ten. This chain connects TRBV6-6 to TRBJ2-7, with TRBD1 matching 9 bases. The clonotype originates from a girl aged 5 to 17 with multiple sclerosis. Material: blood. The CDR3 protein is CASSSTGGPSSAYEQYF. CDR3 coding DNA: TGTGCCAGCAGTTCTACAGGGGGCCCCTCCTCCGCCTACGAGCAGTACTTC.